What follows describes a single T cell receptor beta chain. This CDR3 has 13 residues. V trimming: 8 bases; J trimming: 5 bases; junction bases outside the gene matches: 7. The V gene's germline CDR1 is SNHLY and CDR2 FYNNEI. Authors' processing steps: It was from reference gene primer amplification that nucleated cell counts were estimated. Clones were sequenced by immunoSEQ multiplex PCR, and TCRdb holds only the in-frame ones, with some missing. The D gene and trimming were derived from the DNA, and the V and J assignments and clone size from that table. Here the sample spans 150,000 to 200,000 clones, 70% to 90% being singletons. The data belong to a study of blood T cell repertoires in COVID-19.

This sequence originates from a man aged 60 to 69 with acute or convalescent COVID-19. Specimen: peripheral blood. The genes are TRBV2 and TRBJ2-7; 9 bases are a match to TRBD1. In DNA form, the CDR3 reads TGTGCCAGCTTGCAACAGGGGGCCGACGAGCAGTACTTC. This encodes CASLQQGADEQYF.